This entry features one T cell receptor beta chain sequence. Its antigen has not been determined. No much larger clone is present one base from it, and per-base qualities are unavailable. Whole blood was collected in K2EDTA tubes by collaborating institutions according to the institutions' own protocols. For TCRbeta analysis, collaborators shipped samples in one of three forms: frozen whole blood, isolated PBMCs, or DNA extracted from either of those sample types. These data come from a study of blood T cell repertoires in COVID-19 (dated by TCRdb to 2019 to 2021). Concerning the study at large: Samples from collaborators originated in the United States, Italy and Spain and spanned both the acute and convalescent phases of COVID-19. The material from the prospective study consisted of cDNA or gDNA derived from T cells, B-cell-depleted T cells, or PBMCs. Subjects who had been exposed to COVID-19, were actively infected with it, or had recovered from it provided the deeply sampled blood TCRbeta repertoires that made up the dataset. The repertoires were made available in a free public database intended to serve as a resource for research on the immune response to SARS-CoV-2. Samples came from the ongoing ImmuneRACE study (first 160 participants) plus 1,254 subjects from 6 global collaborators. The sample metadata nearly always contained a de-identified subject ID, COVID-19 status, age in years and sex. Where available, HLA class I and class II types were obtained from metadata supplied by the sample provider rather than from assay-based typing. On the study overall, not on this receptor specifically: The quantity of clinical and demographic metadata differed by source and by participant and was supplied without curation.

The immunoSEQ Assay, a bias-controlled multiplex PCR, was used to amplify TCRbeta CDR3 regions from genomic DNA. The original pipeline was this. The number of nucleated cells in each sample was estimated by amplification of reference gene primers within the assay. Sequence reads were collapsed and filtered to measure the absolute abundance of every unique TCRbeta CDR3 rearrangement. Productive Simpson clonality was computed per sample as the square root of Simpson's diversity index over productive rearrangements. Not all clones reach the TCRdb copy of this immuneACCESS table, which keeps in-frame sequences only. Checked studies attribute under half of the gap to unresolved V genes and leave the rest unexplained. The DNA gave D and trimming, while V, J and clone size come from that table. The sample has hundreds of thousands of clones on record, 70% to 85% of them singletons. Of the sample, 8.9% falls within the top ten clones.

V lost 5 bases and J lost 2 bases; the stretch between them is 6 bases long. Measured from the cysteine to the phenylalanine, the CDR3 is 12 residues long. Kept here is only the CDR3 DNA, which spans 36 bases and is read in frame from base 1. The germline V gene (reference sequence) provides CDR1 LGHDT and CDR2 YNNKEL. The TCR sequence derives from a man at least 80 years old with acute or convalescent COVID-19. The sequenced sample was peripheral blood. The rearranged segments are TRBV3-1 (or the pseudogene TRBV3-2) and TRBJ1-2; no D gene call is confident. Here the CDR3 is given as CASSTPNYGYTF. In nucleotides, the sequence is TGTGCCAGCAGCACTCCAAACTATGGCTACACCTTC.